A selection of T cell receptor beta chains follows, all from one sample in a study of early T cells in non-severe SARS-CoV-2 infection. TCRdb reprocessed the 5' RACE reads via MiXCR and lists one record per CDR3 protein. The sample consists of roughly 54,000 distinct CDR3 sequences, about 7.7% of them appearing once. The sequences come from whole blood, collected at baseline. These receptors were obtained from an adult who was a healthcare worker with PCR-confirmed SARS-CoV-2 infection or an uninfected control (not recorded which). Each CDR3 is given with its conserved first and last residue.

V	J	CDR3
TRBV5-6	TRBJ2-3	CASSLTRGSDTQYF
TRBV19	TRBJ1-5	CASTPAGIQPQHF
TRBV7-7	TRBJ2-1	CASSPTTGGAYNEQFF
TRBV12-3/TRBV12-4	TRBJ2-7	CASSLSGGKPYEQYF
TRBV2	TRBJ2-1	CASSREGNRGEQFF
TRBV6-6	TRBJ2-3	CASSYGGATGGTDTQYF
TRBV20-1	TRBJ2-1	CSARERRTISYNEQFF
TRBV5-1	TRBJ2-1	CASRQTGLAGIYEQFF
TRBV29-1	TRBJ2-7	CSALTKTPGRSYEQYF
TRBV11-1	TRBJ2-1	CASSFLAGMVSTEQFF
TRBV3-1	TRBJ2-1	CASNSPGRYNEQFF
TRBV2	TRBJ1-5	CASTLTGGSNQPQHF
TRBV11-2	TRBJ1-3	CASSLTGPSSGNTIYF
TRBV6-2/TRBV6-3	TRBJ2-4	CASSYYAGGQYF
TRBV28	TRBJ1-2	CASQRVTGAYGYTF
TRBV6-5	TRBJ2-3	CASSYRGGFTDTQYF
TRBV28	TRBJ2-2	CASSLRALAGSPGELFF
TRBV3-1	TRBJ2-2	CASSQDGSGELFF
TRBV6-5	TRBJ2-1	CASSPSGVTYNEQFF
TRBV28	TRBJ2-1	CASSPDSYYNEQFF
TRBV3-1	TRBJ2-5	CASSTLIRQGAETQYF
TRBV7-3	TRBJ2-1	CASGPEGLLQNEQFF
TRBV15	TRBJ2-6	CATSRDPGANVLTF
TRBV7-2	TRBJ2-3	CASRSGLATDTQYF
TRBV7-9	TRBJ2-7	CASSPTSYEQYF
TRBV12-3/TRBV12-4	TRBJ2-2	CASSWGYTTGELFF